This TCR beta chain is drawn from a study of control samples from healthy donors and cancer patients. This table comes from immunoSEQ multiplex PCR, and its TCRdb copy is limited to in-frame clones, with some not included. The sample records about 29,000 clones, roughly nine tenths being singletons. V was pared by 3 bases and J by 7 bases, with 10 bases of the junction left unmatched. The germline V gene has CDR1 SGHDT and CDR2 YYEEEE. The CDR3 is 15 residues long. This clonotype was sampled from a female donor with melanoma. V and J are TRBV5-6 and TRBJ1-5; 7 bases map to TRBD1. Source material: formalin-fixed, paraffin-embedded tissue. CDR3 DNA sequence: TGTGCCAGCAGCTCCGGACAGGTTTGGGGACAGCCCCAGCATTTT. Its protein product is CASSSGQVWGQPQHF.